Listed below are T cell receptor beta chains from one sample, sequenced in a study of neurological immune-mediated disorders. TCRdb re-derived calls from the 5' RACE reads in MiXCR, one entry per CDR3 protein. The table shows 71,000 or so distinct CDR3 sequences, with 4.5% to 6.5% occurring only once. The sample taken for sequencing was PBMCs. The receptors here all came from a woman in her 30s with multiple sclerosis. CDR3s include the opening cysteine and the closing phenylalanine or tryptophan. The order of the fields is CDR3 protein, CDR3 length, J gene, V gene.

CDR3 protein: CASSLIRGGSNTGELFF
CDR3 length: 17
J gene: TRBJ2-2
V gene: TRBV7-6

CDR3 protein: CASSLLSGGGYTF
CDR3 length: 13
J gene: TRBJ1-2
V gene: TRBV28

CDR3 protein: CASGPGQGGTEAFF
CDR3 length: 14
J gene: TRBJ1-1
V gene: TRBV7-6

CDR3 protein: CSARIVVTSGRGANEQFF
CDR3 length: 18
J gene: TRBJ2-1
V gene: TRBV20-1

CDR3 protein: CSAREPPGRLNIQYF
CDR3 length: 15
J gene: TRBJ2-4
V gene: TRBV20-1

CDR3 protein: CSATSGAGYTF
CDR3 length: 11
J gene: TRBJ1-2
V gene: TRBV20-1

CDR3 protein: CASSHRVLISTDTQYF
CDR3 length: 16
J gene: TRBJ2-3
V gene: TRBV2

CDR3 protein: CASSQEPGGNQPQHF
CDR3 length: 15
J gene: TRBJ1-5
V gene: TRBV4-1

CDR3 protein: CASSLQPREDGYTF
CDR3 length: 14
J gene: TRBJ1-2
V gene: TRBV5-8

CDR3 protein: CASSSETGRGYGYTF
CDR3 length: 15
J gene: TRBJ1-2
V gene: TRBV12-3/TRBV12-4

CDR3 protein: CASSSYQGAGDTQYF
CDR3 length: 15
J gene: TRBJ2-3
V gene: TRBV12-3/TRBV12-4

CDR3 protein: CASSLPAGNTEAFF
CDR3 length: 14
J gene: TRBJ1-1
V gene: TRBV5-5

CDR3 protein: CASRLAASTDTQYF
CDR3 length: 14
J gene: TRBJ2-3
V gene: TRBV5-1

CDR3 protein: CASSSGLQETQYF
CDR3 length: 13
J gene: TRBJ2-5
V gene: TRBV12-3/TRBV12-4

CDR3 protein: CASRPTRTEHEAFF
CDR3 length: 14
J gene: TRBJ1-1
V gene: TRBV2

CDR3 protein: CASIPQIGGPGYTEAFF
CDR3 length: 17
J gene: TRBJ1-1
V gene: TRBV7-9

CDR3 protein: CATSISREAFF
CDR3 length: 11
J gene: TRBJ1-1
V gene: TRBV15

CDR3 protein: CTGGGRAEAFF
CDR3 length: 11
J gene: TRBJ1-1
V gene: TRBV29-1